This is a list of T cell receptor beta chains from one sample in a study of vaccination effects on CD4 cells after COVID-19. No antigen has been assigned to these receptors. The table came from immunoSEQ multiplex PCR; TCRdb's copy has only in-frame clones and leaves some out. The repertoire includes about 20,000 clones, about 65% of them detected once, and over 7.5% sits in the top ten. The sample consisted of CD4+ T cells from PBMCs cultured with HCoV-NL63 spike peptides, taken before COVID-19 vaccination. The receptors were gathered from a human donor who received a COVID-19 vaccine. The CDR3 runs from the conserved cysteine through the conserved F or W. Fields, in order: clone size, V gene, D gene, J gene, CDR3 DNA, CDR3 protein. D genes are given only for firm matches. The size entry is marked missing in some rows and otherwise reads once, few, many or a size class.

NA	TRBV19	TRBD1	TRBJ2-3	TGTGCCAGTAGTAGCCAACAGGGGGCCGGAGATACGCAGTATTTT	CASSSQQGAGDTQYF
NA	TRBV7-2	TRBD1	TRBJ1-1	TGTGCCAGCAGCGTAACAGGGGGCGTTGGGGCTTTCTTT	CASSVTGGVGAFF
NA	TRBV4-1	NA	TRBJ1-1	TGCGCCAGCAGCCCGGACAAGACGTCGAACACTGAAGCTTTCTTT	CASSPDKTSNTEAFF
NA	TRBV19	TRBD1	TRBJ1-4	TGTGCCAGTAGTACGACAGGGACTAATGAAAAACTGTTTTTT	CASSTTGTNEKLFF
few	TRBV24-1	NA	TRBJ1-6	TGTGCCACCAGTGATGCCGGGAATCGCGGCCTCCACTTT	CATSDAGNRGLHF
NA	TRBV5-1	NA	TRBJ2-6	TGCGCCAGCAGCTTAGACAGAATCTCTGGGGCCAACGTCCTGACTTTC	CASSLDRISGANVLTF
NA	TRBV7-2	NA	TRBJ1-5	TGTGCCAGCAGCTTAGCGCGTGTGTTTAGCAATCAGCCCCAGCATTTT	CASSLARVFSNQPQHF
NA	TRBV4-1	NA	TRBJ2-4	TGCGCCAGCAGCCCCGGGCAGGGTGGGACTCTAGCCAAAAACATTCAGTACTTC	CASSPGQGGTLAKNIQYF
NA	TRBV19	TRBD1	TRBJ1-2	TGTGCCAGTAGTATAGGGACAGGGGCCCCCTATGGCTACACCTTC	CASSIGTGAPYGYTF
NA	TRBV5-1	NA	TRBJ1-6	TGCGCCAGCAGCTTGAGTAACTTCAATTCACCCCTCCACTTT	CASSLSNFNSPLHF
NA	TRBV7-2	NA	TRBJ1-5	TGTGCCAGCAGCCCGTGGGCCAATCAGCCCCAGCATTTT	CASSPWANQPQHF
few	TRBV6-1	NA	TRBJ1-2	TGTGCCAGCAGTGAAGAGAGCACAGCGATCTATGGCTACACCTTC	CASSEESTAIYGYTF
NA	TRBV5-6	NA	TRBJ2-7	TGTGCCAGCAGCCCCCCTCGGGGGCCCAGCTACGAGCAGTACTTC	CASSPPRGPSYEQYF
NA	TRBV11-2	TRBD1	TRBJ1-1	TGTGCCAGCAGCTTAATGGGAGACAGGGGGCGCTTAACTGAAGCTTTCTTT	CASSLMGDRGRLTEAFF
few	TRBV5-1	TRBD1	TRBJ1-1	TGCGCCAGCAGCCTGAGGACAGGGAACACTGAAGCTTTCTTT	CASSLRTGNTEAFF
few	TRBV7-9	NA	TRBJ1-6	TGTGCCAGCAGTGGGGGGAGTAATTCACCCCTCCACTTT	CASSGGSNSPLHF
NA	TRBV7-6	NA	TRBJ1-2	TGTGCCAGCAGCTTAGAAGAGAACTATGGCTACACCTTC	CASSLEENYGYTF
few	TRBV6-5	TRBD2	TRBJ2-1	TGTGCCAGCAGTTACCGGGGTAGCGGGAGTGGCAATGAGCAGTTCTTC	CASSYRGSGSGNEQFF
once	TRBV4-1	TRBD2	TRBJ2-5	TGCGCCAGCAGCCAAGGACGGGGGGTCCAAGAGACCCAGTACTTC	CASSQGRGVQETQYF
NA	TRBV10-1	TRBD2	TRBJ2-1	TGCGCCAGCAGAAATAGCGGGGGTAACAATGAGCAGTTCTTC	CASRNSGGNNEQFF
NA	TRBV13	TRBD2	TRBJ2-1	TGTGCCAGCAGCTTCACCGCCGGGACTAGCGGGGGGATTTCCTACAATGAGCAGTTCTTC	CASSFTAGTSGGISYNEQFF
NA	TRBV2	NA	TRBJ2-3	TGTGCCAGCAGCAAGCGTAGCACAGATACGCAGTATTTT	CASSKRSTDTQYF
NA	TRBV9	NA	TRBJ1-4	TGTGCCAGCAGCACCTCGGACGGAAGTTGGAATGAAAAACTGTTTTTT	CASSTSDGSWNEKLFF
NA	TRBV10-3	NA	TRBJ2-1	TGTGCCGCCCGAGAGGGACGCGGTCGCAATGAGCAGTTCTTC	CAAREGRGRNEQFF
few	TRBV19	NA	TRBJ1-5	TGTGCCAGTAGCCCAGTGGGTGAGGTTCAGCCCCAGCATTTT	CASSPVGEVQPQHF
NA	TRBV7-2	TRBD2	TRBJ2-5	TGTGCCAGCAGCTCACAGGTTTTACTAGCGGGAGGGGAGACCCAGTACTTC	CASSSQVLLAGGETQYF
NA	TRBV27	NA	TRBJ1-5	TGTGCCAGCCGTCCCTGGAGCCTCCAAGACAGATATCAGCCCCAGCATTTT	CASRPWSLQDRYQPQHF
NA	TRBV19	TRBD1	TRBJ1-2	TGTGCCAGTAGTATTGACAGGGCCTTCTATGGCTACACCTTC	CASSIDRAFYGYTF
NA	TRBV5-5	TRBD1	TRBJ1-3	TGTGCCAGCAGCATGACAGGGGGTGGAAACACCATATATTTT	CASSMTGGGNTIYF
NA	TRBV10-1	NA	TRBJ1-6	TGCGCCAGTCAAGCCGGGAAATCACCCCTCCACTTT	CASQAGKSPLHF
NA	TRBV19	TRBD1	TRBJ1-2	TGTGCCAGTAGTATAGGACAGGGTGGTGACTACACCTTC	CASSIGQGGDYTF
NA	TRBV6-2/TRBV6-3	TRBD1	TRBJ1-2	TGTGCCAGCAGTTATTCGACAGGGGGCGTCTATGGCTACACCTTC	CASSYSTGGVYGYTF
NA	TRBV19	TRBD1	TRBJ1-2	TGTGCCAGTAGTCCCGACAGGGCCCACTATGGCTACACCTTC	CASSPDRAHYGYTF
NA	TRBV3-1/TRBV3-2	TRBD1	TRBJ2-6	TGTGCCAGCAGCCAAGAAGGACAGGGGGCTGGGGCCAACGTCCTGACTTTC	CASSQEGQGAGANVLTF
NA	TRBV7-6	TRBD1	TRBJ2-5	TGTGCCAGCAGGGTGGGACAGGGGGCCCAAGAGACCCAGTACTTC	CASRVGQGAQETQYF
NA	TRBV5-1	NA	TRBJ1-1	TGCGCCAGCAGCCACGGGAGAGGCGGGTGGAACACTGAAGCTTTCTTT	CASSHGRGGWNTEAFF
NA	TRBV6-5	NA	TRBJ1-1	TGTGCCAGCAGTTACGCGGGGGGACGCACTGAAGCTTTCTTT	CASSYAGGRTEAFF
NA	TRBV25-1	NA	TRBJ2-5	TGTGCCAGCAGTGGACCCCAGGGAGGAGAGACCCAGTACTTC	CASSGPQGGETQYF
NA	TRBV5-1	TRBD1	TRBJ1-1	TGCGCCAGCAGCCCCGGACAGGGACACACTGAAGCTTTCTTT	CASSPGQGHTEAFF
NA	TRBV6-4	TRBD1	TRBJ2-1	TGTGCCAGCAGTGATGGACAGGGAAACTCTAATGAGCAGTTCTTC	CASSDGQGNSNEQFF
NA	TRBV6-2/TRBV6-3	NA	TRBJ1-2	TGTGCCAGCAGTCGACAGAACTATGGCTACACCTTC	CASSRQNYGYTF
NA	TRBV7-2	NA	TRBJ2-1	TGTGCCAGCAGCTTAGGGGCGAGCAATGAGCAGTTCTTC	CASSLGASNEQFF
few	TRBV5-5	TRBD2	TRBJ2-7	TGTGCCAGCAGCCTCCGCCCAACGACTAGCGGGAACCTCTACGAGCAGTACTTC	CASSLRPTTSGNLYEQYF
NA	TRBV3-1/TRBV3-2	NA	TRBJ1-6	TGTGCCAGCAGCTCCCGGCATCCCATTTCTACATCAAATTCACCCCTCCACTTT	CASSSRHPISTSNSPLHF
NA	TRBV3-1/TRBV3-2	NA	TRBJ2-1	TGTGCCAGCAGCCAAGAGCTAAGCTCCTACAATGAGCAGTTCTTC	CASSQELSSYNEQFF
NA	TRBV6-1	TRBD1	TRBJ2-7	TGTGCCAGCAGTGAACCGGGACAGGGGGCTGGTGAGCAGTACTTC	CASSEPGQGAGEQYF
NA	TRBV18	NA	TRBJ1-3	TGTGCCAGCTCACCACCAGGTCGATACTCTGGAAACACCATATATTTT	CASSPPGRYSGNTIYF
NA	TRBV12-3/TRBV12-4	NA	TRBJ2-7	TGTGCCAGCAGTTTAATCGGGCAGGGAAAGCAGTACTTC	CASSLIGQGKQYF